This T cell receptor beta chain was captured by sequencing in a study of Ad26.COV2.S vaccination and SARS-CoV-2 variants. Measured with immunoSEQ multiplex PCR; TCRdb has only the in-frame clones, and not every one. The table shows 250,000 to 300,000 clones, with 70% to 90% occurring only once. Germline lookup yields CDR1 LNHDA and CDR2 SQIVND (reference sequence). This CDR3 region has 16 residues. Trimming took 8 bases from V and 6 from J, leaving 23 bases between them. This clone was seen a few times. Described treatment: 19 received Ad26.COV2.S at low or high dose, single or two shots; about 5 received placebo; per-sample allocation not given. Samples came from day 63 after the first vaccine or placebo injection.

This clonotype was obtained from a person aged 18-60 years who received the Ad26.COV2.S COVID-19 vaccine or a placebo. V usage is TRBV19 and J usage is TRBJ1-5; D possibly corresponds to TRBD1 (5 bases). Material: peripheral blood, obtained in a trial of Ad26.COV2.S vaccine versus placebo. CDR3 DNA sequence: TGTGCCAGTGAGTCCCCCCCAGGGTTGCTCGGTCAGCCCCAGCATTTT. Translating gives CASESPPGLLGQPQHF.